These 25 T cell receptor beta chains share one sample of origin, sequenced in a study of cytotoxic CD8 clonotypes in ibrutinib-treated CLL (dated by TCRdb to the early 2020s). Library preparation was by the immunoSEQ multiplex PCR assay. This is the immuneACCESS table as TCRdb keeps it, with only in-frame sequences that have V and J called. A part of the clones is gone; compared with another copy, unresolved V genes explain less than half, and the rest is unexplained. In this sample the table shows 90,000 to 95,000 clones, around 77% of which occur a single time. The ten largest clones take up around 24% of the sample. Taken with the paper, the label for time point translates to: roughly 2 years on ibrutinib. Sequenced material: PBMCs, taken after 24 months of ibrutinib treatment. The receptor set was obtained from a human donor with chronic lymphocytic leukemia.

This clone was picked up a small number of times. The chain employs TRBV29-1 and TRBJ1-1, with a possible D match to TRBD1 (5 bases). V dropped 6 bases and J dropped 1 base, with 9 bases sitting between them. The germline CDR1 and CDR2 sequences are SQVTM and ANQGSEA. The CDR3 is made up of 12 amino acids. The CDR3 region is CSVTTANTEAFF. Written as DNA, the CDR3 is TGCAGCGTGACGACAGCGAACACTGAAGCTTTCTTT.

The chain employs TRBV6-5 and TRBJ1-4; 8 positions agree with TRBD1. Germline values: CDR1 MNHEY, CDR2 SVGAGI. Trimming removed 6 bases from V and 7 bases from J; junction bases left unmatched: 7. The CDR3 is 14 residues long. CDR3 residues: CASRRTGTAEKLFF. In nucleotides, the CDR3 is TGTGCCAGCAGGAGGACAGGGACGGCTGAAAAACTGTTTTTT.

V usage is TRBV7-8 and J usage is TRBJ1-2; D is perhaps TRBD1 (5 bases). The CDR3 consists of 17 residues. The V gene's germline CDR1 is SGHVS and CDR2 FQNEAQ. Trimming removed 0 bases from V and 3 bases from J, with 17 bases in between. The CDR3 nucleotides read TGTGCCAGCAGCTTAGCGGGGGGACGGAGAACCTACTATGGCTACACCTTC. This encodes CASSLAGGRRTYYGYTF.

The V and J genes are TRBV21-1 and TRBJ2-1; no DNA check was done on the table's D call, TRBD2. TRBV21-1 is a known pseudogene. The CDR3 spans 12 residues. The CDR3, as DNA: TGTGCCAGCAGCGCGGCGGGACTGGCGCAGTTCTTC. It translates to CASSAAGLAQFF.

The chain combines TRBV5-1 with TRBJ1-4, with unresolved D. The V and J ends lost 1 base and 0 bases respectively, with 7 bases between them. CDR1 is SGHRS, CDR2 YFSETQ, per germline. This CDR3 comprises 15 residues. The chain's CDR3 is CASSLMGSTNEKLFF. Written as DNA, the CDR3 is TGCGCCAGCAGCTTGATGGGATCAACTAATGAAAAACTGTTTTTT.

The genes are TRBV9 and TRBJ2-4; 10 nucleotides match TRBD2. Looked up from germline, CDR1 is SGDLS and CDR2 is YYNGEE. CDR3 length equals 17 residues. The V and J ends lost 3 bases and 8 bases, in that order; junction bases with no gene match: 14. This CDR3 is CASSGLAGDPLGDIQYF. In DNA, the CDR3 is TGTGCCAGCAGCGGACTAGCGGGCGACCCCCTGGGGGACATTCAGTACTTC.

This clone has only one observation. The chain carries TRBV14 and TRBJ1-6; perhaps TRBD1 as D (5 bases). This CDR3 comprises 15 residues. V was clipped by 4 bases and J by 5 bases, with 12 bases between them. Germline CDR1 is SGHDN and CDR2 is FVKESK. This CDR3 is CASSPGPANNSPLHF. The DNA of the CDR3 is TGTGCCAGCAGCCCGGGGCCGGCCAATAATTCACCCCTCCACTTT.

The genes are TRBV5-1 and TRBJ2-5, with 10 bases that match TRBD2. This CDR3 spans 15 amino acids. With 2 bases clipped from V and 2 bases from J, the junction kept 3 bases outside the gene matches. Germline-derived CDR1 and CDR2 are SGHRS and YFSETQ. CDR3 sequence (DNA): TGCGCCAGCAGCTTCACTAGCGGGGTGCAAGAGACCCAGTACTTC. Translation: CASSFTSGVQETQYF. Full variable domain (outside the CDR3, taken from reference TRBV5-1 and TRBJ2-5): KAGVTQTPRYLIKTRGQQVTLSCSPISGHRSVSWYQQTPGQGLQFLFEYFSETQRNKGNFPGRFSGRQFSNSRSEMNVSTLELGDSALYLCASSFTSGVQETQYFGPGTRLLVL.

V gene TRBV11-2 combines with J gene TRBJ1-1; D gene ambiguous. Germline assignment: CDR1 SGHAT and CDR2 FQNNGV. This CDR3 is 12 amino acids long. Between the trimmed V and J ends, which lost 5 bases and 7 bases, there was a span of 11 bases. This chain's CDR3 is CASSLDPGEAFF. For the CDR3, the DNA is TGTGCCAGCAGCCTCGACCCCGGTGAAGCTTTCTTT.

At least ten counts were recorded for this clone. This chain joins TRBV18 and TRBJ2-3, with 7 bases identical to TRBD1. Looked up from germline, CDR1 is KGHSH and CDR2 is LQKENI. V shed 6 bases, J shed 6 bases, and the junction held 9 bases outside the gene matches. CDR3 length: 14 amino acids. The CDR3 protein is CASSEDRVGDTQYF. CDR3 coding DNA: TGTGCCAGCTCGGAAGACAGGGTAGGGGATACGCAGTATTTT. The complete variable domain, with remaining parts taken from reference TRBV18 and TRBJ2-3, reads NAGVMQNPRHLVRRRGQEARLRCSPMKGHSHVYWYRQLPEEGLKFMVYLQKENIIDESGMPKERFSAEFPKEGPSILRIQQVVRGDSAAYFCASSEDRVGDTQYFGPGTRLTVL.

The chain couples TRBV5-1 to TRBJ2-5, with D unresolved. The CDR3 loop spans 14 amino acids. Germline V gives CDR1 SGHRS, CDR2 YFSETQ. V shed 2 bases and J shed 3 bases, with 11 bases lying between them. The CDR3 region is CASSFRSDKETQYF. CDR3 DNA sequence: TGCGCCAGCAGCTTTAGGTCAGATAAAGAGACCCAGTACTTC.

This chain joins TRBV2 and TRBJ2-2; D may match TRBD1 or TRBD2 (6 bases each). The CDR3 totals 14 residues. Germline assignment: CDR1 SNHLY and CDR2 FYNNEI. V gave up 3 bases and J gave up 13 bases, with 18 bases separating them. In DNA form, the CDR3 reads TGTGCCAGCAGTGAGCTGTCAGGGGAGGAGGGGCTGTTTTTT. Translated: CASSELSGEEGLFF. Full variable domain (rest looked up from reference TRBV2 and TRBJ2-2): EPEVTQTPSHQVTQMGQEVILRCVPISNHLYFYWYRQILGQKVEFLVSFYNNEISEKSEIFDDQFSVERPDGSNFTLKIRSTKLEDSAMYFCASSELSGEEGLFFGEGSRLTVL.

This clone appeared a few times. V usage is TRBV10-1 and J usage is TRBJ2-7, with D possibly matching TRBD2 (7 bases). Germline V gene sequence: CDR1 WNHNN, CDR2 SYGVQD (reference sequence). This CDR3 is built from 14 residues. V lost 8 bases and J lost 2, with 16 bases in between. The CDR3 DNA reads as TGCGCCAGCTCCCCTGGGGGGGCCGCCTACGAGCAGTACTTC. Its protein product is CASSPGGAAYEQYF.

The chain has TRBV30 and TRBJ2-6; D gene ambiguous. CDR3 length equals 12 residues. V gave up 8 bases and J gave up 1 base, with 6 bases separating them. The germline gives CDR1 GTSNPN, CDR2 SVGIG (reference sequence). CDR3 sequence reads: CAGTSGANVLTF. The CDR3 coding sequence is TGTGCCGGAACATCTGGGGCCAACGTCCTGACTTTC.

This chain uses TRBV7-2 with TRBJ1-2; a possible D gene is TRBD1 (5 bases). The V and J ends lost 5 bases and 4 bases respectively, with 23 bases between them. The germline gives CDR1 SGHTA, CDR2 FQGNSA. This CDR3 has 17 residues. CDR3 nucleotides: TGTGCCAGCAGCCCATCAGCTGCAACAGGTCCCGGCTATGGCTACACCTTC. Encoded protein: CASSPSAATGPGYGYTF.

This clone was observed once. CDR3 coding DNA: TGTGCCAGCAGCTTCTTTGGCAGGGCAACCCTTAACTATGGCTACACCTTC. Residues: CASSFFGRATLNYGYTF. This sequence joins TRBV7-3 and TRBJ1-2; maybe TRBD1 (5 bases). V shed 3 bases and J shed 1 base, with 18 bases lying between them. The CDR3 extends over 17 amino acids. From germline, CDR1 is SGHTA and CDR2 FQGTGA.

This clone was counted between two and nine times. The rearrangement links TRBV29-1 to TRBJ2-3; tentatively, D is TRBD2 (6 bases). Germline loops: CDR1 SQVTM, CDR2 ANQGSEA. The CDR3 is made up of 12 amino acids. V was trimmed by 6 bases and J by 4 bases, leaving 11 bases between them. The CDR3 protein is CSVDRGADTQYF. The CDR3 DNA reads as TGCAGCGTGGACCGCGGGGCAGATACGCAGTATTTT.

The chain links TRBV10-3 to TRBJ2-7; perhaps TRBD1 as D (5 bases). Germline CDR1 is ENHRY and CDR2 is SYGVKD. This CDR3 region has 14 residues. Between the trimmed V and J ends, which lost 4 bases and 0 bases, there was a span of 10 bases. The CDR3 reads CAISGQGGSYEQYF. For the CDR3, the DNA is TGTGCCATCAGTGGGCAGGGTGGCTCCTACGAGCAGTACTTC.

This chain uses TRBV5-1 with TRBJ2-7; D might be TRBD1 or TRBD2, each matching 6 bases. This CDR3 is 15 amino acids long. Germline loops: CDR1 SGHRS, CDR2 YFSETQ. The V end was cut by 0 bases, the J end by 9 bases, with 19 bases between. The CDR3 sequence: CASSLAGGRPSGQYF. CDR3 bases: TGCGCCAGCAGCTTGGCTGGGGGGCGCCCGTCCGGGCAGTACTTC. The variable domain in full, completed from reference TRBV5-1 and TRBJ2-7, reads KAGVTQTPRYLIKTRGQQVTLSCSPISGHRSVSWYQQTPGQGLQFLFEYFSETQRNKGNFPGRFSGRQFSNSRSEMNVSTLELGDSALYLCASSLAGGRPSGQYFGPGTRLTVT.

This sequence joins TRBV28 and TRBJ1-5; TRBD1 matches 9 bases. The CDR3 contains 14 residues. The trim removed 5 bases at V and 4 bases at J, leaving 3 bases unmatched. Germline V gene sequence: CDR1 MDHEN, CDR2 SYDVKM. CDR3 protein: CASSRTGANQPQHF. The DNA of the CDR3 is TGTGCCAGCAGTCGGACAGGGGCTAATCAGCCCCAGCATTTT.

The chain couples TRBV15 to TRBJ2-1; D ambiguous. V dropped 0 bases and J dropped 4 bases, with 16 bases sitting between them. In germline, CDR1 is LNHNV, CDR2 YYDKDF (reference sequence). The CDR3 covers 17 residues. The CDR3 loop reads CATSREEFPTYYNEQFF. CDR3 nucleotide sequence: TGTGCCACCAGCAGAGAGGAGTTTCCGACTTATTACAATGAGCAGTTCTTC. The full variable domain, completed using reference TRBV15 and TRBJ2-1, is DAMVIQNPRYQVTQFGKPVTLSCSQTLNHNVMYWYQQKSSQAPKLLFHYYDKDFNNEADTPDNFQSRRPNTSFCFLDIRSPGLGDTAMYLCATSREEFPTYYNEQFFGPGTRLTVL.

This clone has only one observation. The chain links TRBV6-4 to TRBJ2-1; 8 bases fit TRBD2. The CDR3 length is 13 residues. Germline trimming cut 5 bases from V and 10 bases from J; bases unmatched to any gene: 7. Germline CDR1 and CDR2: MRHNA and SNTAGT. The CDR3 region has the DNA TGTGCCAGCAGTCTCCGGGGGGGCGCCGAGCAGTTCTTC. This translates into CASSLRGGAEQFF.

J is TRBJ2-1 and V is TRBV5-6, with D possibly called TRBD1 or TRBD2 (5 bases each). CDR1 and CDR2 from the germline V gene are SGHDT and YYEEEE. V was trimmed by 0 bases and J by 7 bases, leaving 17 bases between them. The CDR3 extends over 16 amino acids. CDR3 sequence (DNA): TGTGCCAGCAGCTTGGCCGGCGAAGGGACGAGAAATGAGCAGTTCTTC. This encodes CASSLAGEGTRNEQFF.

The chain couples TRBV10-1 to TRBJ2-2; TRBD1 agrees at 8 bases. The CDR3 has 14 amino acids. Trimming cost V 6 bases and J 5 bases; bases outside gene matches: 5. Germline-derived CDR1 and CDR2 are WNHNN and SYGVQD (reference sequence). The CDR3 region has the DNA TGCGCCAGCAGCCGGGACAGGAGAACCGGGGAGCTGTTTTTT. The encoded protein is CASSRDRRTGELFF.

The V call is TRBV6-1, the J call TRBJ2-1; 12 bases map to TRBD1. The V and J ends lost 4 bases and 15 bases, in that order; junction bases with no gene match: 16. The CDR3 has 16 amino acids. In germline, CDR1 is MNHNS, CDR2 SASEGT. The CDR3 coding sequence is TGTGCCAGCAGTGCCGGGACAGGGGGCAAAAGTAATAGTTGGTTCTTC. Its protein is CASSAGTGGKSNSWFF.